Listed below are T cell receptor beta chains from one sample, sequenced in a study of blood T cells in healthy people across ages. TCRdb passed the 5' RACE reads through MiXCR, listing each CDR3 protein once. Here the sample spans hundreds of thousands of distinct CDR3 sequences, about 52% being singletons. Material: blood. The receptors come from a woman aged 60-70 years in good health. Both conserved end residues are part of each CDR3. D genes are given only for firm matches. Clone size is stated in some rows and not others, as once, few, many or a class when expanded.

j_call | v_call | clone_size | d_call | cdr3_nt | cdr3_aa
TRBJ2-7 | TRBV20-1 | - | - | TGCAGTGCTAACATCCTAGGGTCCTACAATGAGCAGTACTTC | CSANILGSYNEQYF
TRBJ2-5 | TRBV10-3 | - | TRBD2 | TGTGCCATCAGTGACCGGGGACTAGGGCCCCAAGAGACCCAGTACTTC | CAISDRGLGPQETQYF
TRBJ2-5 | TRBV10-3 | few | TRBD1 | TGTGCCATCAGCCTCGGACAGGGGCAAGAGACCCAGTACTTC | CAISLGQGQETQYF
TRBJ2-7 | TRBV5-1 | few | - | TGCGCCAGCAGCTTGCGGGGCGGATTCTACGAGCAGTACTTC | CASSLRGGFYEQYF
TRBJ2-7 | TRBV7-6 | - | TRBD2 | TGTGCCAGCAGCTTAGGGGGGACTAGCGGGAGCTTCTACGAGCAGTACTTC | CASSLGGTSGSFYEQYF
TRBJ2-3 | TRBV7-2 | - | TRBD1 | TGTGCCAGCAGCTTCGCGACAGGGGGGACAGATATGCAGTATTTT | CASSFATGGTDMQYF
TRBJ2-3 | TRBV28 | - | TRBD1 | TGTGCCAGCAGTTTGTGGTGGGGTGGACAGGGTGTGAATACGCAGTATTTT | CASSLWWGGQGVNTQYF
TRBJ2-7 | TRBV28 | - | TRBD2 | TGTGCCAGCAGTTTTAACGTCGGGGGGACCAACTACTACGAGCAGTACTTC | CASSFNVGGTNYYEQYF
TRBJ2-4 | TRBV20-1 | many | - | TGCAGTGCTAAACGGGACGGAAACATTCAGTACTTC | CSAKRDGNIQYF
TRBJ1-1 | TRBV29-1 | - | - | TGCAGCGTTGCGGAAGGGGGTGGCACTGAAGCTTTCTTT | CSVAEGGGTEAFF
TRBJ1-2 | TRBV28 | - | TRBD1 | TGTGCCAGCAGGACCCATCAGGGGGGCTATGGCTACACCTTC | CASRTHQGGYGYTF
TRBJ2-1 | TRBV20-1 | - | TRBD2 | TGCAGTGGGGCGGGAGGTCTCAATAAGCAGTTCTTC | CSGAGGLNKQFF
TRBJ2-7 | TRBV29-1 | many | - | TGCAGCGTCTCCTTTGGAGGGGAGGAGGGCGAGCAGTACTTC | CSVSFGGEEGEQYF
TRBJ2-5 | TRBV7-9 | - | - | TGTGCCAGCAGCTTAACCCGGGGTGGCGAGACCCAGTACTTC | CASSLTRGGETQYF
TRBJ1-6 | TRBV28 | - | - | TGTGCCAGCAGTCCCCCCCTAGGTACAGGGAATAATTCACCACTCCACTTT | CASSPPLGTGNNSPLHF
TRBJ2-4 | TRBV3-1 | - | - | TGTGCCAGCAGCCAAGAGAGGGGGGACATTCAGTACTTC | CASSQERGDIQYF
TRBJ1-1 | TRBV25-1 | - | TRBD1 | TGTGCCAGCAGTGGGACAGGGAAGGGCACTGAAGCTTTCTTT | CASSGTGKGTEAFF
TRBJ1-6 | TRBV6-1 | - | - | TGTGCCAGCTTAGCGACAGGTCAATCACCCCTCCACTTT | CASLATGQSPLHF
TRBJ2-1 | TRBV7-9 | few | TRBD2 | TGTGCCAGCAGCCCAAGACCCTTCTTAGCGGGAGGTCGTGTCAATGAGCAGTTCTTC | CASSPRPFLAGGRVNEQFF
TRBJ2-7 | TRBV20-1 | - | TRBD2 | TGCAGTGCTAGACCTAGCGGGAGGCCGCGCTACGAGCAGTACTTC | CSARPSGRPRYEQYF
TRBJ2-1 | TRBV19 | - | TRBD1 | TGTGCCAGTAGCCCGGGGTCGGGACAGGGAAAACGTAGTGGGCAGTTCTTC | CASSPGSGQGKRSGQFF
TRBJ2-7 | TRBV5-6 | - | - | TGTGCCAGCAGCCCTACGGGAGTGGACGAGCAGTACTTC | CASSPTGVDEQYF
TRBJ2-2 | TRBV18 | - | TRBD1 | TGTGCCAGCTCACCTCAGGGGGCGATTAACACCGGGGAGCTGTTTTTT | CASSPQGAINTGELFF
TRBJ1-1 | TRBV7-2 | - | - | TGTGCCAGCAGCCGACGACACGGCGGAATAATGAACACTGAAGCTTTCTTT | CASSRRHGGIMNTEAFF
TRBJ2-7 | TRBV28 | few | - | TGTGCCAGCAGTTTACGTCTTTTCTACGAGCAGTACTTC | CASSLRLFYEQYF
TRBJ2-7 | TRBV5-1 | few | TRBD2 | TGTGCCAGCAGCCCCGGGACTAGTCTGTCCTACGAGCAGTACTTC | CASSPGTSLSYEQYF
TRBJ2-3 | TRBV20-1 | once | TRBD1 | TGCAGTGCACGACAGGGAACGCAGTATTTT | CSARQGTQYF
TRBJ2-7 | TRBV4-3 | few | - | TGCGCCAGCAGCCAAGATCGGAACAGGGAGCAGTACTTC | CASSQDRNREQYF
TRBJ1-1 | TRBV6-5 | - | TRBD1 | TGTGCCAGCAGATACAGGGAGGGGGCTGAGGAGGGGGCTGAAGCTTTCTTT | CASRYREGAEEGAEAFF
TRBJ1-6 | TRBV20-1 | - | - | TGCAGTGCTAGAGATGCCCAGGGGATGAATAATTCACCCCTCCACTTT | CSARDAQGMNNSPLHF
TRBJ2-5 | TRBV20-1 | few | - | TGCAGTGCTAGCGGAGAAGAGACCCAGTACTTC | CSASGEETQYF
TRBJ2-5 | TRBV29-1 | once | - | TGCAGCGTTGCGGGGACCCTTATCAGAGAGCAGTACTTC | CSVAGTLIREQYF
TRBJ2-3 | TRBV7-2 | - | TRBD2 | TGTGCCAGCTCAGGAAGCGGGAGGGCGACAGATACGCAGTATTTT | CASSGSGRATDTQYF
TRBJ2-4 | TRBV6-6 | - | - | TGTGCCAGCAACGGACAAATCTTAGCCAAAAACATTCAGTACTTC | CASNGQILAKNIQYF
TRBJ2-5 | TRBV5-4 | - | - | TGTGCCAGCAGCGTGGTGTCGAGGGGGGAAGAGACCCAGTACTTC | CASSVVSRGEETQYF
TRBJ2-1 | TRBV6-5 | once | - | TGTGCCAGCAGTCCCCAAGGACCGGGGCAGTTCTTC | CASSPQGPGQFF
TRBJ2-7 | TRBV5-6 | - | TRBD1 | TGTGCCAGCAGCTTGCGGACAGGGGTCCTCGAGCAGTACTTC | CASSLRTGVLEQYF
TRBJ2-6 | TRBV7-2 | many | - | TGTGCCAGCAGCGCCAAGAGCTCTGGGGCCAACGTCCTGACTTTC | CASSAKSSGANVLTF
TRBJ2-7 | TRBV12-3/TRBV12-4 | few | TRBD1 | TGTGCCAGCAGTTGGTCGGACAGGGGTAGGTACGAGCAGTACTTC | CASSWSDRGRYEQYF
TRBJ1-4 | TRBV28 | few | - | TGTGCCAGCAGCCTTGGGAATGAAAAACTGTTTTTT | CASSLGNEKLFF
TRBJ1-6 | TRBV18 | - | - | TGTGCCAGCTCACCTGATGGGGGATCACCCCTCCACTTT | CASSPDGGSPLHF
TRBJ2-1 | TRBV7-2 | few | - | TGTGCCAGCAGCTTCCGGGGGAATGAGCAGTTCTTC | CASSFRGNEQFF
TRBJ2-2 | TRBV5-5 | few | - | TGTGCCAGCAGCTTGATCGGGACATCTAACACCGGGGAGCTGTTTTTT | CASSLIGTSNTGELFF
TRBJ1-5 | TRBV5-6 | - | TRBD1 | TGTGCCAGCAGCTTGGGACAGGGTATGAGCCAGCCCCAGCATTTT | CASSLGQGMSQPQHF
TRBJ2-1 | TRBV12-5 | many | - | TGTGCTAGTGGTTTGGGGACGCAATACAATGAGCAGTTCTTC | CASGLGTQYNEQFF
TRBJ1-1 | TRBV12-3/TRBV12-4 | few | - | TGTGCCAGCAGTCCTAGGACCCCTAGGAGGACTGAAGCTTTCTTT | CASSPRTPRRTEAFF
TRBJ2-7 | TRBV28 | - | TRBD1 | TGTGCCAGCAGTTTGCCCGGGACAGGGGCCTACGAGCAGTACTTC | CASSLPGTGAYEQYF
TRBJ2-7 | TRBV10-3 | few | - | TGTGCCATCAGTGGACGTAACGAGCAGTACTTC | CAISGRNEQYF
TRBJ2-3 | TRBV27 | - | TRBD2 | TGTGCCAGCAGTCTAACGGTAGCGGGAGTTGGCACAGATACGCAGTATTTT | CASSLTVAGVGTDTQYF
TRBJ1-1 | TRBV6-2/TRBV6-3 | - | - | TGTGCCAGCAGTTACGTTTCTTGGGAGGCTTTGACTTTCTTT | CASSYVSWEALTFF
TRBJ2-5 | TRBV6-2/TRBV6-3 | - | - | TGTGCCAGCAGTTCAGCCGGAGACAATGAGCAGTACTTC | CASSSAGDNEQYF
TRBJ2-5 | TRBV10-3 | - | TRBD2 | TGTGCCATCAGTGTTGCGGGAGGGTCCTACAATGAGCAGTACTTC | CAISVAGGSYNEQYF
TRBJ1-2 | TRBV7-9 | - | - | TGTGCCAGCAGCTTTCGGACAGACAGCTATGGCTACACCTTC | CASSFRTDSYGYTF
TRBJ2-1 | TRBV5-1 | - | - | TGCGCCAGCAGCGTGGACCCCGACGGGGAGCAGTTCTTC | CASSVDPDGEQFF
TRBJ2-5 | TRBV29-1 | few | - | TGCAGCGTTGATATGGTCGATGGCGCTGGGGAGACCCAGTACTTC | CSVDMVDGAGETQYF
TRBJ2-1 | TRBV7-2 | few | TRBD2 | TGTGCCAGCAGCTTACCAGCGGGAGGGCTCTATGAGCAGTTCTTC | CASSLPAGGLYEQFF
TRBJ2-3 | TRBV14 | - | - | TGTGCCAGCAGTGGTGGGACGTATTCTACAGATACGCAGTATTTT | CASSGGTYSTDTQYF
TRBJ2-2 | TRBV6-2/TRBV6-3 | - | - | TGTGCCAGCAGTTACGAGGCAGGCCAGGGGCTTGGCGGGGAGCTGTTTTTT | CASSYEAGQGLGGELFF
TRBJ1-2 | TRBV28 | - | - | TGTGCCAGCAGTCAAGCGCCCTATGGCTACACCTTC | CASSQAPYGYTF
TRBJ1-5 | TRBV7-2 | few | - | TGTGCCAGCAGCCAACAACACCGGCAGCCCCAGCATTTT | CASSQQHRQPQHF